The clone carrying this TCR beta chain has only a few counts. Its cognate antigen is unknown. The data derive from a study of beta chain features in type 1 diabetes. Study-level results: It was not settled here whether HLA type affects TCRB rearrangement.

The CDR3 runs to 14 residues. Germline V gene data show CDR1 as LGHNA and CDR2 as YNFKEQ. V lost 5 bases and J 2 bases, leaving 12 bases between the germline ends. As every portion of the isolated RNA was reverse transcribed, the sequencing read expressed TCRB transcripts. Repertoires were generated with immunoSEQ multiplex PCR, while TCRdb's copy carries only in-frame clones and drops some. This table has 900,000 or so clones, 15% to 20% appearing once. Purities in excess of 95% were seen in all sorted populations. The origin of this receptor is a woman aged 18 to 35 in good health. The rearrangement uses TRBV4-2 and TRBJ1-1, with a tentative D call TRBD1 (5 bases). The sequenced material came from naive CD4+ T cells from blood. The CDR3 spells CASSEQEQNTEAFF. CDR3 DNA sequence: TGTGCCAGCAGCGAACAGGAGCAAAACACTGAAGCTTTCTTT.